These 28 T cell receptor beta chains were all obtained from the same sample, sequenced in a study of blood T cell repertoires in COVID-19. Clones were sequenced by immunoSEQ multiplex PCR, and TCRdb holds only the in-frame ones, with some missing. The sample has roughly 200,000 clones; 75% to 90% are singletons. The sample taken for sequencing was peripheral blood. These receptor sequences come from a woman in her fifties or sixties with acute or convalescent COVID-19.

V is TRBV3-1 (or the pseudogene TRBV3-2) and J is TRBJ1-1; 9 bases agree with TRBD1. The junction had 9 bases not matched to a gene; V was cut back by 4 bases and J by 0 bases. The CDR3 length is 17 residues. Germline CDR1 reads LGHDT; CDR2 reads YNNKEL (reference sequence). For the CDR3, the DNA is TGTGCCAGCAGCCCATCGACAGGGGGGGTTATGAACACTGAAGCTTTCTTT. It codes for CASSPSTGGVMNTEAFF.

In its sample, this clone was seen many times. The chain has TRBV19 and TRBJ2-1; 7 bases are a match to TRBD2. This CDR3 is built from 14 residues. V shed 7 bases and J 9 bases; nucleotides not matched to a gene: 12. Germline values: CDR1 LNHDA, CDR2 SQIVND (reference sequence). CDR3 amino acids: CASNRGGSGGEQFF. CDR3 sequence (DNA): TGTGCCAGTAACCGGGGCGGGAGTGGGGGTGAGCAGTTCTTC. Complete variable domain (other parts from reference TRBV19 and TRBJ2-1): DGGITQSPKYLFRKEGQNVTLSCEQNLNHDAMYWYRQDPGQGLRLIYYSQIVNDFQKGDIAEGYSVSREKKESFPLTVTSAQKNPTAFYLCASNRGGSGGEQFFGPGTRLTVL.

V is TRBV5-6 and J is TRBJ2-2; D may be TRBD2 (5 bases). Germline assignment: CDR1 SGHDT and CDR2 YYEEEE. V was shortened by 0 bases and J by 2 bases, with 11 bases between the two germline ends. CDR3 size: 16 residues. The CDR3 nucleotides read TGTGCCAGCAGCTTGGGAGCCGGGGTAAACACCGGGGAGCTGTTTTTT. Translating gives CASSLGAGVNTGELFF.

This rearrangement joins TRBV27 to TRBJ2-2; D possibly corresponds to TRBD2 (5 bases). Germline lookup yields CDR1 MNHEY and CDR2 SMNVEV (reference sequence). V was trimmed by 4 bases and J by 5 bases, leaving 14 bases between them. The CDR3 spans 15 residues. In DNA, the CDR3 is TGTGCCAGCAGTTCTCGGACTCTCCAGACCGGGGAGCTGTTTTTT. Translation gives CASSSRTLQTGELFF.

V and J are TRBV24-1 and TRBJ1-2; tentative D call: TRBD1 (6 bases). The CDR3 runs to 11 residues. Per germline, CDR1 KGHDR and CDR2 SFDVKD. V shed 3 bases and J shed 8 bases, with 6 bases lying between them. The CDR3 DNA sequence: TGTGCCACCAGTGATCAGGGGGGCTACACCTTC. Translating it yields CATSDQGGYTF.

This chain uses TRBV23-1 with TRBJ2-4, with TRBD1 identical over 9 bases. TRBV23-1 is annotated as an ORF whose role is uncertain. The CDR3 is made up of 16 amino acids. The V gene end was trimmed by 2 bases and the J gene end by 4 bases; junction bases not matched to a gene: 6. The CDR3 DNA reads TGCGCCAGCAGTCAAGCCGGGACAGGGAGGAAAAACATTCAGTACTTC. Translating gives CASSQAGTGRKNIQYF.

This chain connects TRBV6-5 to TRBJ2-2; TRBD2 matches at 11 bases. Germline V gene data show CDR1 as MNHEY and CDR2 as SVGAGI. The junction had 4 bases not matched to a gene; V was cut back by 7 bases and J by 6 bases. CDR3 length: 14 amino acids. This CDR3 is CASNLSGRAGELFF. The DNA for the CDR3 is TGTGCCAGCAACCTTAGCGGGAGGGCCGGGGAGCTGTTTTTT.

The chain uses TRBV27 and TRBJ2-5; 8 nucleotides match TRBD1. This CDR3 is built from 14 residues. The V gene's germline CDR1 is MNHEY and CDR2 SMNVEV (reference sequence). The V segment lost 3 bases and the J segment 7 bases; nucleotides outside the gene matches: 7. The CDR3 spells CASSLYRGAGTQYF. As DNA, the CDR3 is TGTGCCAGCAGTTTGTACAGGGGGGCGGGGACCCAGTACTTC.

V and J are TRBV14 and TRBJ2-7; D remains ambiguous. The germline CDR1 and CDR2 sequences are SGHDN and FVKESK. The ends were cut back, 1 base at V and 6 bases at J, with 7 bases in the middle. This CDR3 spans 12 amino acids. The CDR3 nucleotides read TGTGCCAGCAGCCAAGTGAGTGGCGAGCAGTACTTC. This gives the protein CASSQVSGEQYF.

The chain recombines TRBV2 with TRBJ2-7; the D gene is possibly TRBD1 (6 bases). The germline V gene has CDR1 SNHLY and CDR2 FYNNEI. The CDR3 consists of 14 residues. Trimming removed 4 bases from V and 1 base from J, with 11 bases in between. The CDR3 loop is CASSARGHSYEQYV. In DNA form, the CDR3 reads TGTGCCAGCAGTGCGAGGGGACATTCCTACGAGCAGTACGTC.

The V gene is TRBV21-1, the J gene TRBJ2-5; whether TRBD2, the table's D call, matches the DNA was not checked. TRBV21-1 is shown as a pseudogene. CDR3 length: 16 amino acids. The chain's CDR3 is CASSKRGTSGVETQYF. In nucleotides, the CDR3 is TGTGCCAGCAGCAAAAGGGGGACTAGCGGGGTTGAGACCCAGTACTTC.

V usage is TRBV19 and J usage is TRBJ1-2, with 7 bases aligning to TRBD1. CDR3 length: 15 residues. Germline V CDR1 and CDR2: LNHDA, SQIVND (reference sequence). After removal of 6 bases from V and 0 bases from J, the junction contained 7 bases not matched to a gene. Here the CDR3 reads CASRHGTEANYGYTF. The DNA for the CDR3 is TGTGCCAGTAGGCATGGGACAGAAGCTAACTATGGCTACACCTTC.

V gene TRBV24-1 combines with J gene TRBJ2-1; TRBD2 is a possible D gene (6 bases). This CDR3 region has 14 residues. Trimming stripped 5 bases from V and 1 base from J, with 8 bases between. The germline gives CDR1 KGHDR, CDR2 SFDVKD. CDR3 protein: CATSGRDSYNEQFF. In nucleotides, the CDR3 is TGTGCCACCAGTGGGCGGGATTCCTACAATGAGCAGTTCTTC.

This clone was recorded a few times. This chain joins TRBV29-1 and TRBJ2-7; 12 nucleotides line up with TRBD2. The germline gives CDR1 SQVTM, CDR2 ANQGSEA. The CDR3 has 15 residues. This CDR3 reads CRKRTSGTPGYEQYV. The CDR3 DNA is TGCAGAAAGAGGACTAGCGGGACTCCGGGGTACGAGCAGTACGTC.

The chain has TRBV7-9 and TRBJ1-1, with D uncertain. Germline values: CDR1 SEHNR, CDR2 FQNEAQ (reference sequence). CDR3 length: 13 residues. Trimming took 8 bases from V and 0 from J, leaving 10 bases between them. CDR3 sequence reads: CASLLSMNTEAFF. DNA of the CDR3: TGTGCCAGCCTTTTGAGTATGAACACTGAAGCTTTCTTT.

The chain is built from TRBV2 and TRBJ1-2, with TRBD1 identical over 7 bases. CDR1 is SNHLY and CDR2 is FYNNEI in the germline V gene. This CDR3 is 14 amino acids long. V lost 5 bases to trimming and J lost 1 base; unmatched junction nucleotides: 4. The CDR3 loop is CASSWDRDNYGYTF. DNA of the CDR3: TGTGCCAGCAGTTGGGACAGAGATAACTATGGCTACACCTTC.

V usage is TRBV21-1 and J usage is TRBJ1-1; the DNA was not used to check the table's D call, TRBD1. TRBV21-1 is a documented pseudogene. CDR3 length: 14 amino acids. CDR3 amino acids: CASNPGTMNTEAFF. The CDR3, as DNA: TGTGCCAGCAATCCCGGGACAATGAACACTGAAGCTTTCTTT.

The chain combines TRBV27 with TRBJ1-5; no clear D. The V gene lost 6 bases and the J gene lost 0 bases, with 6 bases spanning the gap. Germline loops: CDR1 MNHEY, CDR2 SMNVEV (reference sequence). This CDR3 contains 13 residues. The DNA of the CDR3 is TGTGCCAGCAGAGAGTATAGCAATCAGCCCCAGCATTTT. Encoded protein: CASREYSNQPQHF.

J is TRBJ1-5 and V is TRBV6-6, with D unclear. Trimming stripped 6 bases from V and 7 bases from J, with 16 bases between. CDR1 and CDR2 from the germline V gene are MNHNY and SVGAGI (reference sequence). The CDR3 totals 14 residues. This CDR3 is CASSPSGFGQPQHF. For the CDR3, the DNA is TGTGCCAGCAGCCCTTCGGGTTTCGGACAGCCCCAGCATTTT.

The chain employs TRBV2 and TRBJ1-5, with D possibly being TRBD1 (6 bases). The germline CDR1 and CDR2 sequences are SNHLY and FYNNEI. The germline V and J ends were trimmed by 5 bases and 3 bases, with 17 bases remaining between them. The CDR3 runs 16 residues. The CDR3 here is CASSFSTQGYNQPQHF. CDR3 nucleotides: TGTGCCAGCAGTTTCTCGACCCAGGGGTACAATCAGCCCCAGCATTTT.

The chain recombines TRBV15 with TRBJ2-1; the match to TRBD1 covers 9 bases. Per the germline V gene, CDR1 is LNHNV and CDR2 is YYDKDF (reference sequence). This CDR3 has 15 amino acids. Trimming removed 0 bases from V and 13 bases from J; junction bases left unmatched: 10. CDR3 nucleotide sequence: TGTGCCACCAGCAGAGACGGGACAGGGCGACTTTCCCAGTTCTTC. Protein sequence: CATSRDGTGRLSQFF.

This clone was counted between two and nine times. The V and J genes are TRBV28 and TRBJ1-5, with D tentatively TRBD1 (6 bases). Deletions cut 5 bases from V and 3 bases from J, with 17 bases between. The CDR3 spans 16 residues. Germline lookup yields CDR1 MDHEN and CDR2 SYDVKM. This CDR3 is CASSTRWGQVNQPQHF. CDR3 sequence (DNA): TGTGCCAGCAGTACCCGCTGGGGGCAGGTCAATCAGCCCCAGCATTTT. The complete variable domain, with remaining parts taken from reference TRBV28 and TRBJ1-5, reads DVKVTQSSRYLVKRTGEKVFLECVQDMDHENMFWYRQDPGLGLRLIYFSYDVKMKEKGDIPEGYSVSREKKERFSLILESASTNQTSMYLCASSTRWGQVNQPQHFGDGTRLSIL.

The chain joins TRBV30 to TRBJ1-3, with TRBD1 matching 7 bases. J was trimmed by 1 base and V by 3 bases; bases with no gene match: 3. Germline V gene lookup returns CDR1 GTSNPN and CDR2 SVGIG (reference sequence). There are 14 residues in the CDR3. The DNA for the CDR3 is TGTGCCTGGAGACTACAGGGGTCTGGAAACACCATATATTTT. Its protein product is CAWRLQGSGNTIYF.

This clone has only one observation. CDR3 coding DNA: TGCAGTACAGAGGGAAATGAGCAGTTCTTC. Translation gives CSTEGNEQFF. This chain uses TRBV20-1 with TRBJ2-1, with D possibly matching TRBD2 (5 bases). V was trimmed by 8 bases and J by 7 bases, leaving 9 bases between them. CDR3 length: 10 amino acids. Germline V gives CDR1 DFQATT, CDR2 SNEGSKA (reference sequence).

The CDR3 sequence is CASSPPSLNYGYTF. As DNA, the CDR3 is TGTGCCAGCTCACCACCTTCCCTAAACTATGGCTACACCTTC. The chain is built from TRBV18 and TRBJ1-2; no reliable D call. Trimming removed 0 bases from V and 2 bases from J, with 7 bases in between. CDR3 size: 14 residues. Germline V gene data show CDR1 as KGHSH and CDR2 as LQKENI.

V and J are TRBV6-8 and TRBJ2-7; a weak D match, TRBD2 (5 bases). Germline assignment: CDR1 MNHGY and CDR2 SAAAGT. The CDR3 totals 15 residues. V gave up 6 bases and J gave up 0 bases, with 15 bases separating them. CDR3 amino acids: CASSPMTTLSYEQYF. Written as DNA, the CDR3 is TGTGCCAGCAGCCCTATGACTACCCTCTCCTACGAGCAGTACTTC.

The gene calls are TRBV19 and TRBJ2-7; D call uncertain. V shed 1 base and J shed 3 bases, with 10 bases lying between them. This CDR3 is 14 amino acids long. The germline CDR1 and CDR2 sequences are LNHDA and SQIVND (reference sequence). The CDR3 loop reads CASSIGQVNYEQYF. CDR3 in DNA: TGTGCCAGTAGTATAGGCCAGGTGAACTACGAGCAGTACTTC.

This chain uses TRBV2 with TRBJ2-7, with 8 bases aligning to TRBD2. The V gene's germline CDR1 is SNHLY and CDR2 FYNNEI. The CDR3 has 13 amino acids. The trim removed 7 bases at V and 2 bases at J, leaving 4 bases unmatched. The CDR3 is CASTSSGTYEQYF. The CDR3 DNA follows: TGTGCCAGCACTAGTAGCGGGACCTACGAGCAGTACTTC.